This TCR beta chain was recovered during a study of siplizumab effects on memory and regulatory T cells (dated by TCRdb to between 2018 and 2020). In the study overall: The study examined how the anti-CD2 antibody siplizumab affects alloreactive T-cell subsets in allogeneic mixed lymphocyte reactions built from human PBMCs. What the study reported, not specific to this receptor: Because sequences at frequencies below about 10^-5 were poorly captured, only a minor fraction of alloreactive clones could be mapped back to unstimulated subsets. Siplizumab significantly reduced the cumulative frequency of alloreactive sequences traceable to unstimulated CD4+ memory T cells. Compared with memory T cells, unstimulated naive T cells appeared more diverse, and naive cells seemed to make a substantial contribution to the alloresponse. The suppressive function of proliferating Tregs from siplizumab cultures was not functionally confirmed. About 75-96% of proliferating CD4+ or CD8+ clones could not be given a naive or memory phenotype. Of the alloreactive CD4+ clones that could be mapped, the Treg-derived share averaged roughly 73% with siplizumab compared with around 25% in control reactions.

Libraries were made using the immunoSEQ multiplex PCR assay. Roughly 9.8 x 10^4 TCR templates per sample were assayed on the deep sequencing platform. Genomic DNA extracted from sorted T cells was used for TCRbeta CDR3 sequencing. The authors' analysis ran thus. The R programming language was used for clonal analysis of TCRbeta CDR3 data. Comparing unstimulated samples against CFSE-low samples taken after the reaction was how alloreactive CD4+ and CD8+ clones were defined. Regulatory or non-regulatory origin was assigned to alloreactive CD4+ clones by matching of sequences to sorted unstimulated Treg and non-Treg repertoires. Drawn from immuneACCESS, this table holds only the in-frame rearrangements with V and J called that TCRdb kept. Clones are partly lost; checked studies trace under half to an unresolved V gene and leave the rest unexplained. Clone size and V and J calls were adopted from that table, with D and trimming inferred from the DNA. This sample holds about 50,000 clones; roughly 93% were observed only once. The leading ten clones occupy roughly a sixth of the sample.

Comment on this clone: Its cognate antigen has yet to be identified. No much larger clonotype is one base removed from it; base qualities were not supplied.

CDR1 and CDR2, looked up from the germline V gene (reference sequence), are LNHDA and SQIVND. The CDR3 measures 13 amino acids from cysteine to phenylalanine. Just the 39-base CDR3 DNA is kept, in frame starting at base 1. At the junction V is shortened by 3 bases and J by 6 bases; bases outside the gene matches: 4. Sorted unstimulated T cells and proliferating T cells recovered from mixed lymphocyte reactions underwent TCRbeta CDR3 sequencing. Fresh whole blood from about 11 HLA-typed healthy donors was used as the source from which PBMCs were isolated. Recombination linked TRBV19 to TRBJ1-2; 7 junctional bases match TRBD1. This receptor was identified in a human donor in good health. The sequencing sample was made of CD8+ T cells sorted from blood. The bases are TGTGCCAGTAGTATGCAGGGGGGTAATGGCTACACCTTC. The resulting protein is CASSMQGGNGYTF.